The sequence of this T cell receptor (beta chain) was determined in a study of T cells in tuberculosis (dated by TCRdb to between 2018 and 2020). Regarding the research as a whole: The study combined CD1B tetramers and high-throughput TCR immunosequencing to characterize T cells specific for the mycobacterial lipid antigen glucose monomycolate (GMM). A South African clinical cohort compared IGRA-negative adolescents, IGRA-positive adolescents with latent tuberculosis and adults with active tuberculosis, about ten per group.

At study entry, adolescents were screened for latent tuberculosis infection by tuberculin skin test and QuantiFERON-TB GOLD In-Tube IGRA. Immunosequencing of unsorted cryopreserved PBMC covered, on average, about 100,000 T cells per clinical donor. Eleven high schools in the Worcester region of the Western Cape, South Africa, served as enrollment sites for adolescents aged 12 to 18 years. Ten or so M. tuberculosis-infected adolescents and some ten uninfected adolescents, matched for age and sex, were selected. Adolescent PBMC were isolated from freshly drawn heparinized blood by density centrifugation and cryopreserved. About this clone itself: It has no known antigen specificity. No quality values exist for individual bases; no much larger clone is one base distant.

The immunoSEQ multiplex PCR assay was used to generate TCR libraries, with TCR-beta and/or TCR-alpha/delta assays applied to each sample. The Illumina high-throughput platform was used to sequence the amplified TCR libraries. The authors' pipeline ran thus. Clustering and dimensionality reduction relied on pairwise TCRdist distances among GMM-specific receptors from T cells that were either sorted ex vivo or expanded in vitro. Each clinical repertoire was scored by mean NN-distance, the average TCRdist to the nearest 10% of tetramer-positive reference sequences. GEM TCR motif frequency was calculated as the fraction of unique TCRs that matched known GEM sequences in V/J usage and CDR3 length. Active tuberculosis was classified by linear discriminant analysis with leave-one-out cross-validation, implemented in scikit-learn. TCRdb obtained this table from immuneACCESS and retained in-frame rearrangements with V and J assigned. These tables miss some clones; where compared with another copy, unresolved V genes account for less than half of the shortfall, and the remainder is unexplained. V and J calls and clone size are given by that table; D and trimming were obtained from the DNA. In all, the sample holds 25,000 to 35,000 clones, and around 95% of those were seen once. The top ten constitute 2% to 2.5% of the sample.

General findings and caveats noted by the study authors: Compared with IGRA-negative controls, TCR-alpha repertoires from active tuberculosis had smaller mean NN-distances to GMM-specific TCRs, which suggests clonal expansion of these TCRs. The smaller NN-distances were partly driven by shorter CDR3-alpha lengths in active tuberculosis patients, and the difference for TCR-beta did not reach statistical significance. Clinical samples were selected based on which cryopreserved specimens were available, and the active tuberculosis cases were adults whereas the controls were adolescents. With the diverse GMM-specific repertoire as input, a classifier achieved around 87% accuracy (AUROC 0.90), whereas GEM motif frequencies as input gave around 70% accuracy.

Reading the germline V gene (reference sequence) gives CDR1 LNHDA and CDR2 SQIVND. Germline trimming: 5 bases from V, 8 bases from J; junction bases outside gene matches: 14. Including cysteine and phenylalanine, the CDR3 has 15 amino acids. Only the CDR3 portion is preserved as DNA: 45 bases, with reading frame beginning at the first base. This chain joins TRBV19 to TRBJ1-1, with TRBD1 matching 7 junction bases. Input material: PBMCs. The TCR sequence derives from a donor aged 10-29 years with latent tuberculosis or without tuberculosis infection. Read as DNA, the sequence is TGTGCCAGTAGTGTATCAGGAGGGGGCACCAAAGAAGCTTTCTTT. It encodes CASSVSGGGTKEAFF. The entire variable domain, with the stretches around the CDR3 drawn from the reference TRBV19 and TRBJ1-1 proteins, is DGGITQSPKYLFRKEGQNVTLSCEQNLNHDAMYWYRQDPGQGLRLIYYSQIVNDFQKGDIAEGYSVSREKKESFPLTVTSAQKNPTAFYLCASSVSGGGTKEAFFGQGTRLTVV.